The T cell receptor beta chain described here comes from a study of OX40 agonist ivuxolimab in advanced cancers. As for this clone: What it binds is not known.

Clones were read by immunoSEQ multiplex PCR, and TCRdb kept only the in-frame ones, dropping some. Of over 85,000 clones listed, 86% are singletons. Study results and caveats: More expanded clones were found, on average, in CD8+ than in CD4+ T cells. Undetermined was the antigen specificity of the expanded peripheral T cells.

Trimming removed 2 bases from V and 0 bases from J, with 8 bases in between. The CDR3 is made up of 15 amino acids. Germline V gene data show CDR1 as ENHRY and CDR2 as SYGVKD. This receptor was identified in an adult with an advanced solid tumor such as melanoma, head and neck, liver or kidney cancer. The specimen was CD4+ or CD8+ T cells sorted from blood, collected in a trial of the OX40 agonist ivuxolimab. The chain is built from TRBV10-3 and TRBJ1-3; the D gene is possibly TRBD1 (5 bases). The CDR3 loop reads CAISERQTSGNTIYF. The CDR3 nucleotides are TGTGCCATCAGTGAGCGACAGACCTCTGGAAACACCATATATTTT.